Each of the 5 T cell receptor beta chains below was sequenced from the same sample in a study of CD8+ T cells in alopecia areata. The sample's treatment: oral pan-JAK inhibitor, 5-10 mg twice daily. Isolated RNA was reverse transcribed into cDNA used as the sequencing template. Here immunoSEQ multiplex PCR was the method, and the copy in TCRdb shows in-frame clones only, minus some. The table includes roughly 280,000 clones, about 62% detected once. The sample in question was CD4+ T cells sorted from blood, obtained at week 52, from a patient treated with tofacitinib. The receptors come from a human donor with alopecia areata.

This chain uses TRBV5-6 with TRBJ2-5, with D unclear. Deletions cut 3 bases from V and 1 base from J, with 13 bases between. The germline V gene encodes CDR1 SGHDT and CDR2 YYEEEE. This CDR3 is 15 amino acids long. The DNA of the CDR3 is TGTGCCAGCAGCTCGCGAACGGGTTTCCAAGAGACCCAGTACTTC. This encodes CASSSRTGFQETQYF.

The chain carries TRBV29-1 and TRBJ2-5; D gene unclear. The germline CDR1 and CDR2 sequences are SQVTM and ANQGSEA. Trimming shortened V by 4 bases and J by 2 bases, and 17 bases separated the two germline ends. The CDR3 runs to 15 residues. The chain's CDR3 is CSVASDRDLQETQYF. CDR3 DNA sequence: TGCAGCGTTGCGAGCGACCGAGACCTTCAAGAGACCCAGTACTTC.

This clone came up a few times. The chain employs TRBV2 and TRBJ2-3; D remains unclear. Between the trimmed V and J ends, which lost 1 base and 1 base, there was a span of 6 bases. The length of the CDR3 is 14 residues. Germline V lookup: CDR1 SNHLY, CDR2 FYNNEI. CDR3 coding DNA: TGTGCCAGCAGTGAAGACAGCCGCACAGATACGCAGTATTTT. Protein product: CASSEDSRTDTQYF.

J is TRBJ2-2 and V is TRBV5-4, with D perhaps TRBD1 (6 bases). Germline V gene data show CDR1 as SGHNT and CDR2 as YYREEE (reference sequence). The CDR3 covers 14 residues. Trimming removed 4 bases from V and 3 bases from J, with 10 bases in between. The CDR3 reads CASSPGDHTGELFF. In nucleotides, the CDR3 is TGTGCCAGCAGCCCAGGGGATCACACCGGGGAGCTGTTTTTT.

The V gene is TRBV30, the J gene TRBJ1-2; D possibly corresponds to TRBD1 (6 bases). The CDR3 extends over 11 amino acids. The V end lost 0 bases, the J end lost 10 bases, and 9 bases lay between the germline ends. CDR1 is GTSNPN and CDR2 is SVGIG in the germline V gene (reference sequence). The CDR3 reads CAWSVRGSYTF. The DNA for the CDR3 is TGTGCCTGGAGTGTAAGGGGGTCCTACACCTTC.